One T cell receptor beta chain is described in this entry. Its antigen is currently unknown. This record comes from a study of OX40 agonist ivuxolimab in advanced cancers. Study-wide background: Every patient in dose escalation had hepatocellular carcinoma, melanoma, renal cell or head and neck cancer. Study observations and caveats: On average, a greater number of expanded clones characterised CD8+ T cells relative to CD4+. At 0.1 to 3.0 mg/kg and by week 6, CD4+ and CD8+ T cells in the blood had expanded clonally.

The CDR3 runs to 18 residues. CDR1 SGHVS and CDR2 FQNEAQ come from the germline V gene. V shed 0 bases and J 4 bases; nucleotides not matched to a gene: 6. Generated by immunoSEQ multiplex PCR, the TCRdb table keeps only in-frame clones and is missing some. The sample yields 65,000 to 85,000 clones, approximately 81% seen once. Sequences were derived from CD4+ or CD8+ T cells sorted from blood, sampled in a trial of the OX40 agonist ivuxolimab. This chain joins TRBV7-8 and TRBJ1-6; TRBD1 agrees at 10 bases. This clonotype originated in an adult with an advanced solid tumor such as melanoma, head and neck, liver or kidney cancer. The CDR3 DNA sequence: TGTGCCAGCAGCTTAGCGGGACAGGGGCCATCTTATAATTCACCCCTCCACTTT. Its protein is CASSLAGQGPSYNSPLHF.